The T cell receptor (beta chain) under discussion was sequenced for a study of tumour-infiltrating T cells in Burkitt lymphoma. Study information: Overall and progression-free survival were predicted by productive clonality.

Data came from immunoSEQ multiplex PCR; TCRdb stores just in-frame clones and leaves some out. Of about 15,000 clones in the sample, 80% were seen once. This CDR3 is built from 14 residues. V gave up 3 bases and J gave up 7 bases; unmatched junction bases: 8. Germline V lookup: CDR1 MGHRA, CDR2 YSYEKL. The clonotype comes from a human donor with diffuse large B-cell lymphoma. The sequencing sample was made of tumor tissue. The chain links TRBV4-1 to TRBJ1-2; 7 nucleotides line up with TRBD1. CDR3 sequence: CASSQSRGTSGYTF. CDR3 in DNA: TGCGCCAGCAGCCAGAGCAGGGGGACTAGTGGCTACACCTTC.